This entry features one T cell receptor (beta chain) sequence. What it recognizes is unknown. Profiling relied on immunoSEQ multiplex PCR, and the TCRdb table lists in-frame clones only, not all of them. The repertoire holds roughly 130,000 clones, with just under 90% as singletons. The data stem from a study of radiotherapy plus CTLA-4 blockade in lung cancer. Study-wide context: Objective response was observed in over 15% of patients, and disease control in approximately 30%. The study's findings and limits: Blood TCR clones of tumor origin expanded after radiotherapy plus ipilimumab. Reported findings show early blood T cell clone dynamics, with interferon-beta, best predicted response.

This CDR3 has 15 residues. Germline V CDR1 and CDR2: SQVTM, ANQGSEA. V lost 0 bases and J lost 7, with 18 bases in between. Focal radiation plus CTLA-4 blockade with ipilimumab was given to patients with chemo-refractory metastatic non-small-cell lung cancer. This chain connects TRBV29-1 to TRBJ1-1; possible D gene TRBD1, 5 bases. This sample comprised peripheral blood, obtained from a patient treated with radiotherapy plus ipilimumab. The sequence derives from a human donor with non-small cell lung cancer that progressed on radiotherapy plus ipilimumab. The CDR3: CSVEDGRGDSSEAFF. The CDR3, as DNA: TGCAGCGTTGAAGACGGCCGCGGAGACAGCAGTGAAGCTTTCTTT.